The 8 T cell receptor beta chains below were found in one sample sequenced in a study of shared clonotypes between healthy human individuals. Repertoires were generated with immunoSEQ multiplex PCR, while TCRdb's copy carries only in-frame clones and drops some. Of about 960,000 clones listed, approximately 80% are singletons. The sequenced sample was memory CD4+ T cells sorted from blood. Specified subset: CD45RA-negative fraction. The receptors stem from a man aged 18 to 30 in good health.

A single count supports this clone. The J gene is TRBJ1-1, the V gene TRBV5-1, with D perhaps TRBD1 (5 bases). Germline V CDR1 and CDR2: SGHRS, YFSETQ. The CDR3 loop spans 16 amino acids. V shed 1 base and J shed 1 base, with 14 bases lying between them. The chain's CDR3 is CASSLITAGGNTEAFF. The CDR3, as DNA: TGCGCCAGCAGCTTGATTACCGCGGGGGGGAACACTGAAGCTTTCTTT.

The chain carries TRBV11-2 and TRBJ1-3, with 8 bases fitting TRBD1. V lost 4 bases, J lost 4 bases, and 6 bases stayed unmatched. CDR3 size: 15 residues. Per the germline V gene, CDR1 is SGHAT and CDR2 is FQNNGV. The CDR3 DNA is TGTGCCAGCAGCTGGAGACAGGGGTCCGGAAACACCATATATTTT. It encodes CASSWRQGSGNTIYF.

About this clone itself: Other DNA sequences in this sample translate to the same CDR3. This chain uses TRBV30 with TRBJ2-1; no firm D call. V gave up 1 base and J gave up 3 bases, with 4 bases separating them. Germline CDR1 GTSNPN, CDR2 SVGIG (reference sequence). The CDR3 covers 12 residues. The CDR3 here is CAWSADYNEQFF. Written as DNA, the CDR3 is TGTGCCTGGAGTGCCGACTACAATGAGCAGTTCTTC.

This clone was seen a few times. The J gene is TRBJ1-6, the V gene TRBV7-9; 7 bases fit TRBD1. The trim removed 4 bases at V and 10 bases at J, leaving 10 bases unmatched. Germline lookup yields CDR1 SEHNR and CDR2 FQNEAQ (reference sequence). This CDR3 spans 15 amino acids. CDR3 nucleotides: TGTGCCAGCAGCTCACCTTGGACAGGAGGGTCACCCCTCCACTTT. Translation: CASSSPWTGGSPLHF.

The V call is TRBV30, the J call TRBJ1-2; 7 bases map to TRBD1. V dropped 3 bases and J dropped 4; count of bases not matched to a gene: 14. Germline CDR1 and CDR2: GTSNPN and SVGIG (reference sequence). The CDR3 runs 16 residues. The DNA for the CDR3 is TGTGCCTGGAGCAGCCTACAGGGGCTAAATTCCTATGGCTACACCTTC. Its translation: CAWSSLQGLNSYGYTF.

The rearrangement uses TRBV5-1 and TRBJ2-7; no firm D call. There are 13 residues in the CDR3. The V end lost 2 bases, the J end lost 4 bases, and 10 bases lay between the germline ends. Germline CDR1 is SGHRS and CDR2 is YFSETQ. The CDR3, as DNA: TGCGCCAGCAGCTTTGCCAGCCTTTACGAGCAGTACTTC. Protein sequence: CASSFASLYEQYF.

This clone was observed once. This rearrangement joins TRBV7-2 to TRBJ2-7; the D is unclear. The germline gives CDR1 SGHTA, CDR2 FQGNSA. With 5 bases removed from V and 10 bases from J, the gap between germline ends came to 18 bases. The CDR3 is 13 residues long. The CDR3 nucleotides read TGTGCCAGCAGCCTCGACGGCGGAAAAGGACAGTACTTC. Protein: CASSLDGGKGQYF.

CDR3 amino acids: CASSRQGVTFGFF. DNA of the CDR3: TGTGCCAGCAGTAGACAGGGCGTAACCTTTGGATTCTTT. The chain is built from TRBV28 and TRBJ1-1; TRBD1 aligns across 7 bases. This CDR3 region has 13 residues. The germline CDR1 and CDR2 sequences are MDHEN and SYDVKM. V shed 5 bases and J 14 bases; nucleotides not matched to a gene: 14.